Sequencing of this T cell receptor (beta chain) was carried out in a study of patients and donors after allogeneic stem cell transplantation. Germline V gene lookup returns CDR1 LGHNA and CDR2 YSLEER. Between the trimmed V and J ends, which lost 1 base and 4 bases, there was a span of 10 bases. CDR3 length equals 15 residues. TCRdb analysed the RT-PCR reads with MiXCR anew, one entry per CDR3 protein. The table lists some 960,000 distinct CDR3 sequences, under 20% of them singletons, with roughly 6.4% in the top ten. The table lists this clonotype with a few counts. The chain combines TRBV4-3 with TRBJ2-2; D remains unclear. The sequence was collected from a human donor who was either an allogeneic HSCT recipient or a stem cell or donor lymphocyte infusion donor (not recorded which). It is not recorded whose cells these are; they may come from a transplant donor. Sample: blood, either unsorted or a sorted T cell fraction (not recorded which). CDR3 coding DNA: TGCGCCAGCAGCCAAGTGTCGAAGGGCACCGGGGAGCTGTTTTTT. Protein sequence: CASSQVSKGTGELFF.